Detailed here is one T cell receptor (beta chain). Its antigen remains unknown. Measured with immunoSEQ multiplex PCR; TCRdb has only the in-frame clones, and not every one. The profile shows about 52,000 clones, around 93% of them singletons. V was clipped by 6 bases and J by 2 bases, with 8 bases between them. CDR1 is MDHEN, CDR2 SYDVKM, per germline. The CDR3 extends over 12 amino acids. Related graft donors supplied nonmyeloablative bone marrow transplants, and mixed chimerism was transient. Unstimulated Tregs (CD4+CD25+CD127-) and CD4+CD25- non-Tregs were sorted from PBMCs. These data belong to a study of Tregs in tolerant kidney transplant recipients. Study-level results: In tolerant patients, donor-specific Tregs outgrew total Tregs, suggesting antigen-driven expansion.

The J gene is TRBJ2-7, the V gene TRBV28; D not resolved. The clonotype was recovered from a human patient who received a combined kidney and bone marrow transplant. Some T cells may be supplied by the graft donor. The sample in question was CD8+ T cells from blood (PBMCs), obtained 24 months after the transplant. The CDR3 region is CASSQTTYEQYF. As DNA, the CDR3 is TGTGCCAGCAGCCAAACTACCTACGAGCAGTACTTC.